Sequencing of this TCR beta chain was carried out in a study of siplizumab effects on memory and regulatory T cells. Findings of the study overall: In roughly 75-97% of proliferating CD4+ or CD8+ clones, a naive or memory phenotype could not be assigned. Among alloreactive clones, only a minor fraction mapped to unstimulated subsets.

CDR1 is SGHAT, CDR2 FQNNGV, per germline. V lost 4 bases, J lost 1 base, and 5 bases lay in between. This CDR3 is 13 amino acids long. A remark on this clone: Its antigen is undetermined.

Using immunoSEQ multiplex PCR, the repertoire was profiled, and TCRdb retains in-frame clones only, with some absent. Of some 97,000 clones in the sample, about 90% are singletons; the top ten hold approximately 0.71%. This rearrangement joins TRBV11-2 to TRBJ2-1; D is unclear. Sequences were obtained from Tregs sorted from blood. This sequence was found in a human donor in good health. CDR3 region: CASSSLSYNEQFF. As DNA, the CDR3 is TGTGCCAGCAGCTCCCTTTCCTACAATGAGCAGTTCTTC.